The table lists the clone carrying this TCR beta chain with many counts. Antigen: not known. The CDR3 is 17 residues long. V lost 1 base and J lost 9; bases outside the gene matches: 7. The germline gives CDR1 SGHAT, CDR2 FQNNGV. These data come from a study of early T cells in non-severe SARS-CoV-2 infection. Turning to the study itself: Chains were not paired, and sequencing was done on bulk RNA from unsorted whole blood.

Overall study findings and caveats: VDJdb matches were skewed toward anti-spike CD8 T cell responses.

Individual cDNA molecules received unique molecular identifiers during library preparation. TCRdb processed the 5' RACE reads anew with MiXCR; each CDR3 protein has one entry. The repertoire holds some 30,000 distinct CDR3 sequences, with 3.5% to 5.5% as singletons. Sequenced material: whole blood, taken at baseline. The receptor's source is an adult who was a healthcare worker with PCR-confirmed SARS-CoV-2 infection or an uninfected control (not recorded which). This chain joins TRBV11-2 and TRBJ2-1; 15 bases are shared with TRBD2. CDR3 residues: CASSLGGTSGRWGEQFF. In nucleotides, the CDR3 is TGTGCCAGCAGCTTAGGCGGGACTAGCGGGAGGTGGGGTGAGCAGTTCTTC.